This T cell receptor (beta chain) was documented in a study of molecular identifiers for immune sequencing clone quantification. TCRdb fed the PCR reads into MiXCR, producing one record per CDR3 protein. The table has 490,000 or so distinct CDR3 sequences, about a fifth seen once. A few counts support this clonotype. The CDR3 has 20 amino acids. Germline assignment: CDR1 LNHDA and CDR2 SQIVND (reference sequence). V lost 4 bases to trimming and J lost 0 bases, with 26 bases between them. A CD8+CD4-CCR7+CD45RA+ gate was used to sort naive CD8 T cells. The TCR originated in a human donor in good health. Some libraries in this study had Jurkat cell RNA spiked in. Sequencing used naive CD8+ T cells from blood, with Jurkat cell RNA spiked in. Subset here: FACS-sorted CD8+CD4-CCR7+CD45RA+ naive T cells. The gene calls are TRBV19 and TRBJ2-3; maybe TRBD2 (6 bases). The CDR3: CASSTPGDSPSATSTDTQYF. The DNA of the CDR3 is TGTGCCAGTAGTACACCAGGAGATTCCCCTAGCGCCACTAGCACAGATACGCAGTATTTT.